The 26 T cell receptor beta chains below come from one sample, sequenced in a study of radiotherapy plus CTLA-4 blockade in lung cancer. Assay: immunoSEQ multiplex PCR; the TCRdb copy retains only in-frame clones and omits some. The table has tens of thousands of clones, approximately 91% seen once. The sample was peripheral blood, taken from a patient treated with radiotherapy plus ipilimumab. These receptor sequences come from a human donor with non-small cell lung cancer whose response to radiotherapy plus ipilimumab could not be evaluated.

CDR3 in DNA: TGCGCCAGCAGCTTACGGCGGAGCGACACAGATACGCAGTATTTT. Protein product: CASSLRRSDTDTQYF. The genes are TRBV5-1 and TRBJ2-3; D unresolved. The CDR3 covers 15 residues. Per germline, CDR1 SGHRS and CDR2 YFSETQ. V was trimmed by 2 bases and J by 2 bases, leaving 12 bases between them.

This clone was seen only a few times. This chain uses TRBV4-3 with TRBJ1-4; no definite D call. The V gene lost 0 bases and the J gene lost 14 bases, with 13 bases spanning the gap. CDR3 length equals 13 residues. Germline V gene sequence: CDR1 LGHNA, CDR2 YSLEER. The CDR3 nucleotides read TGCGCCAGCAGCCAAGATGACTCCCGAAGGCTGTTTTTT. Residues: CASSQDDSRRLFF.

This CDR3 reads CASSFASRFPYEQYF. The CDR3 coding sequence is TGTGCCAGCAGCTTCGCGTCTCGCTTCCCTTACGAGCAGTACTTC. This sequence joins TRBV7-9 and TRBJ2-7, with D unresolved. Germline V gives CDR1 SEHNR, CDR2 FQNEAQ (reference sequence). The V end lost 3 bases, the J end lost 4 bases, and 16 bases lay between the germline ends. The CDR3 runs 15 residues.

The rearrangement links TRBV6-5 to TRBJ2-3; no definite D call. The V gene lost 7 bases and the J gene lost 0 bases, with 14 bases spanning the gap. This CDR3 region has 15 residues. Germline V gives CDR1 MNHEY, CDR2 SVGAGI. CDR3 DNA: TGTGCCAGCAACCTTGAGCCCTCCAGCACAGATACGCAGTATTTT. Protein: CASNLEPSSTDTQYF.

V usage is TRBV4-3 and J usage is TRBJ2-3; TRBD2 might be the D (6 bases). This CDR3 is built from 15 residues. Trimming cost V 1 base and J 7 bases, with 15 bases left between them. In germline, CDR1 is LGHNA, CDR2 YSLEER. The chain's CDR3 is CASSQVEGSGNTQYF. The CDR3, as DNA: TGCGCCAGCAGCCAAGTAGAGGGTAGCGGAAATACGCAGTATTTT.

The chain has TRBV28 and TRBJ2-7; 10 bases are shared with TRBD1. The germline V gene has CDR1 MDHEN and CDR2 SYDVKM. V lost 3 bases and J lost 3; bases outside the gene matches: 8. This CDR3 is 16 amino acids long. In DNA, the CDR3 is TGTGCCAGCAGTTTCTTTCGACAGGGGGCTGGCTACGAGCAGTACTTC. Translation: CASSFFRQGAGYEQYF.

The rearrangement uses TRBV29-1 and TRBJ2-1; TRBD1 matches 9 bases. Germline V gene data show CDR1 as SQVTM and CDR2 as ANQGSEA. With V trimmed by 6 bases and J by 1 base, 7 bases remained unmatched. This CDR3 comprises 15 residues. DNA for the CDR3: TGCAGCGTAGACACAGGGGGCGGGTCCTACAATGAGCAGTTCTTC. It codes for CSVDTGGGSYNEQFF.

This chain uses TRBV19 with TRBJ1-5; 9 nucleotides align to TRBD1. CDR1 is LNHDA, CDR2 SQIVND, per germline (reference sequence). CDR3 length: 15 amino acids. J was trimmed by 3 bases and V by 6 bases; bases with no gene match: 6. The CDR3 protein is CASRDRGLNNQPQHF. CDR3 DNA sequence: TGTGCCAGTAGGGACAGGGGATTAAACAATCAGCCCCAGCATTTT.

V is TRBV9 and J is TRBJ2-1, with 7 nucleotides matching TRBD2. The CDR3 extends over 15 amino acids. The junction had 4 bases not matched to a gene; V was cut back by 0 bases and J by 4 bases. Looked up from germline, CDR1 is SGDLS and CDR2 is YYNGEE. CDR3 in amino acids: CASSVASGPYNEQFF. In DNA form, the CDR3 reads TGTGCCAGCAGCGTAGCTAGCGGACCGTACAATGAGCAGTTCTTC.

The CDR3 region has the DNA TGTGCCAGCAGCTCTTCCGGGACAATCCCTTCAGATACGCAGTATTTT. It translates to CASSSSGTIPSDTQYF. The chain has TRBV7-8 and TRBJ2-3, with D possibly matching TRBD1 (6 bases). V lost 4 bases to trimming and J lost 4 bases, with 18 bases between them. The CDR3 consists of 16 residues. Per the germline V gene, CDR1 is SGHVS and CDR2 is FQNEAQ.

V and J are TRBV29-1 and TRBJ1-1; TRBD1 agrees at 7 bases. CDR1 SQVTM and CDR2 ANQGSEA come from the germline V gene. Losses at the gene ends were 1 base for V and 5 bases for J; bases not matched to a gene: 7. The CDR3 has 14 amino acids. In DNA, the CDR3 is TGCAGCGTTGAAGCGATACAGGGGCAAACTGAAGCTTTCTTT. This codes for CSVEAIQGQTEAFF. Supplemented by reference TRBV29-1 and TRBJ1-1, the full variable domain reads SAVISQKPSRDICQRGTSLTIQCQVDSQVTMMFWYRQQPGQSLTLIATANQGSEATYESGFVIDKFPISRPNLTFSTLTVSNMSPEDSSIYLCSVEAIQGQTEAFFGQGTRLTVV.

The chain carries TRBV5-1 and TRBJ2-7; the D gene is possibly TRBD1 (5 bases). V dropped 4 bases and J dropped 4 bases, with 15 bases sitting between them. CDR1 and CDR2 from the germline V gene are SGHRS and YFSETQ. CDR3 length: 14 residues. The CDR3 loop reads CASSAGQYDYEQYF. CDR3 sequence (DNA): TGCGCCAGCAGCGCCGGACAATACGATTACGAGCAGTACTTC.

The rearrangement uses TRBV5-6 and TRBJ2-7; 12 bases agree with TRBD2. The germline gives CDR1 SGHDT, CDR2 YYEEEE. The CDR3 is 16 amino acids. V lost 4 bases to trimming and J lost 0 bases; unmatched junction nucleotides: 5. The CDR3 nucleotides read TGTGCCAGCAGCCGTCTAGCGGGGGGGATCTCCTACGAGCAGTACTTC. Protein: CASSRLAGGISYEQYF. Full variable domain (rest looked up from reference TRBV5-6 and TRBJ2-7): DAGVTQSPTHLIKTRGQQVTLRCSPKSGHDTVSWYQQALGQGPQFIFQYYEEEERQRGNFPDRFSGHQFPNYSSELNVNALLLGDSALYLCASSRLAGGISYEQYFGPGTRLTVT.

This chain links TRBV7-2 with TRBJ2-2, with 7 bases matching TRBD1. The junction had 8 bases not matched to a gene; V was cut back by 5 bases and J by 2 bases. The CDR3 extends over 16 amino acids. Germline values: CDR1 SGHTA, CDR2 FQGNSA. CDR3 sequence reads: CASSPRDRANTGELFF. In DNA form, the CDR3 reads TGTGCCAGCAGCCCACGCGACAGGGCCAACACCGGGGAGCTGTTTTTT.

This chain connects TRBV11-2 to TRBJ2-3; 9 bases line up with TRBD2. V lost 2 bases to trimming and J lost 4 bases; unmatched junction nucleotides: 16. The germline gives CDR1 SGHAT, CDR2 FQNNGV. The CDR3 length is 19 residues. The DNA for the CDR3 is TGTGCCAGCAGCTTAAAAGGTTATAGGGCTAGCGGGGAGTCAGATACGCAGTATTTT. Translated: CASSLKGYRASGESDTQYF.

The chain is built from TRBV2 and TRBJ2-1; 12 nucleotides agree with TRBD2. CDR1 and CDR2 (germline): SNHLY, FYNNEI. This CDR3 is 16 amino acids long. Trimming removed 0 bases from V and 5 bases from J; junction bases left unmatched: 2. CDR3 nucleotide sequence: TGTGCCAGCAGTGAAGCGACTAGCGGGGGTAACAATGAGCAGTTCTTC. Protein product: CASSEATSGGNNEQFF.

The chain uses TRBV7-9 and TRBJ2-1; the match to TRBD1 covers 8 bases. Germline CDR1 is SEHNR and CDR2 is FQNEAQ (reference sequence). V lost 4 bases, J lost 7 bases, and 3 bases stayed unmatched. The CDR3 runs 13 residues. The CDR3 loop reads CASSSRTGNEQFF. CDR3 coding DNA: TGTGCCAGCAGCTCCCGGACAGGGAATGAGCAGTTCTTC.

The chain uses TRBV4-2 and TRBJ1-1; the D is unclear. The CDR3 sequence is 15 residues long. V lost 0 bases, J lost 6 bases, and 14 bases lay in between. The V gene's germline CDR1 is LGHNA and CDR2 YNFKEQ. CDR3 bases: TGTGCCAGCAGCCAAGAAGGCGCCATCGGGGCTGAAGCTTTCTTT. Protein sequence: CASSQEGAIGAEAFF.

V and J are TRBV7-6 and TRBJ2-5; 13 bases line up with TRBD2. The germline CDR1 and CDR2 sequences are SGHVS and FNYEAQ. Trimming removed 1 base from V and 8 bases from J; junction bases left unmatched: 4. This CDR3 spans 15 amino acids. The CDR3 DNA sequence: TGTGCCAGCAGCTTAGAAGGGACTAGCGGGATTACCCAGTACTTC. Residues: CASSLEGTSGITQYF.

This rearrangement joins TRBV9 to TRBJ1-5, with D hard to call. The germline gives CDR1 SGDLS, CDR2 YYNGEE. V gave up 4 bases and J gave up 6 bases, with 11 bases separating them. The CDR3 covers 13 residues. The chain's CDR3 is CASSTHAGQPQHF. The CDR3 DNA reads TGTGCCAGCAGCACCCACGCGGGTCAGCCCCAGCATTTT.

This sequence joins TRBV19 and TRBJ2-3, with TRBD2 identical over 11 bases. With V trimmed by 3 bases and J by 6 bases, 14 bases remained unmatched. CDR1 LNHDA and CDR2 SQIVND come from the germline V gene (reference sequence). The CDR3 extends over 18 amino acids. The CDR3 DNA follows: TGTGCCAGTAGTATCCAAGGACTGACTAGCGGGGCTATCGATACGCAGTATTTT. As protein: CASSIQGLTSGAIDTQYF.

This CDR3 is CASSYLAGQGFNEQFF. The CDR3 DNA reads as TGTGCCAGCAGTTACCTCGCAGGACAGGGGTTCAATGAGCAGTTCTTC. The rearrangement joins TRBV6-5 to TRBJ2-1, with 9 positions matching TRBD1. This CDR3 has 16 amino acids. In germline, CDR1 is MNHEY, CDR2 SVGAGI. V shed 2 bases, J shed 6 bases, and the junction held 8 bases outside the gene matches.

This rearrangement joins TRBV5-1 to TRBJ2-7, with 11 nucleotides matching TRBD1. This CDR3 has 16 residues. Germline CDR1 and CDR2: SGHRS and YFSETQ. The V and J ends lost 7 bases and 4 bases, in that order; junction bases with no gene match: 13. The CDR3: CASYSDPGTGGYEQYF. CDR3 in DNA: TGCGCCAGCTATTCCGATCCCGGGACAGGGGGGTACGAGCAGTACTTC.

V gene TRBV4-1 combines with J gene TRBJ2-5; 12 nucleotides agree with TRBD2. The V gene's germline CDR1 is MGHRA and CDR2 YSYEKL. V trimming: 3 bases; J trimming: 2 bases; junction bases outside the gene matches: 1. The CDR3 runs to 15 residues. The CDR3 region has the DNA TGCGCCAGCAGCCACCTAGCGGGGGGGCAAGAGACCCAGTACTTC. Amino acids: CASSHLAGGQETQYF.

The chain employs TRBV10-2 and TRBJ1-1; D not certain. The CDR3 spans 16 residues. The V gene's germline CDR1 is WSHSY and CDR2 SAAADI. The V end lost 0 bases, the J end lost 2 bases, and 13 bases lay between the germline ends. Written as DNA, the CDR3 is TGCGCCAGCAGTGAGTCGAGTAGGGAGGGAAACACTGAAGCTTTCTTT. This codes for CASSESSREGNTEAFF.

CDR3 coding DNA: TGTGCCAGTAGACCGGGACACCGACTCTATGGCTACACCTTC. The encoded protein is CASRPGHRLYGYTF. This sequence joins TRBV19 and TRBJ1-2; TRBD1 is a possible D gene (6 bases). This CDR3 is built from 14 residues. Germline lookup yields CDR1 LNHDA and CDR2 SQIVND (reference sequence). V shed 6 bases and J shed 4 bases, with 15 bases lying between them. Filled out from reference TRBV19 and TRBJ1-2, the complete variable domain reads DGGITQSPKYLFRKEGQNVTLSCEQNLNHDAMYWYRQDPGQGLRLIYYSQIVNDFQKGDIAEGYSVSREKKESFPLTVTSAQKNPTAFYLCASRPGHRLYGYTFGSGTRLTVV.